These T cell receptor beta chains were read from a single sample in a study of OX40 agonist ivuxolimab in advanced cancers. Data came from immunoSEQ multiplex PCR; TCRdb stores just in-frame clones and leaves some out. The sample holds roughly 80,000 clones, roughly 93% seen once. Specimen: CD4+ or CD8+ T cells sorted from blood, collected in a trial of the OX40 agonist ivuxolimab. These receptors were collected from an adult with an advanced solid tumor such as melanoma, head and neck, liver or kidney cancer. CDR3s include the opening cysteine and the closing phenylalanine or tryptophan. Each record gives: J gene, clone size, V gene, D gene, CDR3 protein, CDR3 DNA. The D gene is left open where the match is weak. Clone size is shown for a subset of rows, as once, few, many or a class of expanded clone.

J gene: TRBJ1-5
clone size: NA
V gene: TRBV30
D gene: TRBD1
CDR3 protein: CAWQDRGRTQPQHF
CDR3 DNA: TGTGCCTGGCAAGACAGGGGGCGAACTCAGCCCCAGCATTTT

J gene: TRBJ2-3
clone size: NA
V gene: TRBV7-2
D gene: NA
CDR3 protein: CASSLLRGPTSTDTQYF
CDR3 DNA: TGTGCCAGCAGCTTATTGCGGGGGCCTACTAGCACAGATACGCAGTATTTT

J gene: TRBJ2-1
clone size: NA
V gene: TRBV12-5
D gene: NA
CDR3 protein: CASGTYNEQFF
CDR3 DNA: TGTGCTAGTGGAACTTACAATGAGCAGTTCTTC

J gene: TRBJ2-3
clone size: NA
V gene: TRBV28
D gene: NA
CDR3 protein: CASKPSGGADTQYF
CDR3 DNA: TGTGCCAGCAAGCCTAGTGGTGGCGCAGATACGCAGTATTTT

J gene: TRBJ2-5
clone size: NA
V gene: TRBV5-4
D gene: NA
CDR3 protein: CASSTGQTQETQYF
CDR3 DNA: TGTGCCAGCAGCACTGGACAGACCCAAGAGACCCAGTACTTC

J gene: TRBJ1-3
clone size: NA
V gene: TRBV29-1
D gene: NA
CDR3 protein: CSVEGVRGAGNTIYF
CDR3 DNA: TGCAGCGTTGAGGGGGTCAGGGGAGCTGGAAACACCATATATTTT

J gene: TRBJ2-5
clone size: NA
V gene: TRBV5-4
D gene: TRBD1
CDR3 protein: CASSSRDRGQETQYF
CDR3 DNA: TGTGCCAGCAGCTCCCGGGACAGGGGACAAGAGACCCAGTACTTC

J gene: TRBJ2-7
clone size: NA
V gene: TRBV7-6
D gene: TRBD2
CDR3 protein: CASSLASPPGGLHEQYF
CDR3 DNA: TGTGCCAGCAGCTTAGCCTCGCCCCCGGGAGGTCTCCACGAGCAGTACTTC

J gene: TRBJ1-5
clone size: NA
V gene: TRBV6-6
D gene: TRBD1
CDR3 protein: CASSDPTGKDQPQHF
CDR3 DNA: TGTGCCAGCAGCGACCCGACAGGGAAGGATCAGCCCCAGCATTTT

J gene: TRBJ2-5
clone size: NA
V gene: TRBV5-1
D gene: NA
CDR3 protein: CASSLARETQYF
CDR3 DNA: TGCGCCAGCAGCTTGGCCAGAGAGACCCAGTACTTC

J gene: TRBJ1-2
clone size: NA
V gene: TRBV6-4
D gene: NA
CDR3 protein: CASSESPGLNYGYTF
CDR3 DNA: TGTGCCAGCAGTGAAAGTCCCGGACTTAACTATGGCTACACCTTC

J gene: TRBJ1-4
clone size: NA
V gene: TRBV6-1
D gene: NA
CDR3 protein: CASSEFATNEKLFF
CDR3 DNA: TGTGCCAGCAGCGAATTCGCAACTAATGAAAAACTGTTTTTT

J gene: TRBJ2-7
clone size: NA
V gene: TRBV7-2
D gene: TRBD2
CDR3 protein: CASSISGATNIYEQYF
CDR3 DNA: TGTGCCAGCAGCATAAGCGGGGCAACCAATATCTACGAGCAGTACTTC

J gene: TRBJ2-1
clone size: NA
V gene: TRBV5-5
D gene: NA
CDR3 protein: CASSLAGVNNEQFF
CDR3 DNA: TGTGCCAGCAGCTTGGCGGGAGTGAACAATGAGCAGTTCTTC

J gene: TRBJ2-3
clone size: once
V gene: TRBV11-1
D gene: TRBD2
CDR3 protein: CASSKGLAGTSTDTQYF
CDR3 DNA: TGTGCCAGCAGCAAGGGACTAGCGGGGACTAGCACAGATACGCAGTATTTT

J gene: TRBJ2-7
clone size: NA
V gene: TRBV27
D gene: NA
CDR3 protein: CASSLRRLDEQYF
CDR3 DNA: TGTGCCAGCAGTTTACGACGACTAGACGAGCAGTACTTC

J gene: TRBJ2-1
clone size: NA
V gene: TRBV5-1
D gene: NA
CDR3 protein: CASSPDGSSYNEQFF
CDR3 DNA: TGCGCCAGCAGCCCGGACGGTAGCTCCTACAATGAGCAGTTCTTC

J gene: TRBJ2-5
clone size: NA
V gene: TRBV5-1
D gene: NA
CDR3 protein: CASSLAGGSQETQYF
CDR3 DNA: TGCGCCAGCAGCTTGGCCGGGGGCAGCCAAGAGACCCAGTACTTC

J gene: TRBJ1-2
clone size: NA
V gene: TRBV4-2
D gene: NA
CDR3 protein: CASSVRQLANYGYTF
CDR3 DNA: TGTGCCAGCAGCGTTCGACAGTTGGCTAACTATGGCTACACCTTC

J gene: TRBJ2-3
clone size: NA
V gene: TRBV18
D gene: NA
CDR3 protein: CASSPYSGSTDTQYF
CDR3 DNA: TGTGCCAGCTCACCTTATTCAGGTAGCACAGATACGCAGTATTTT

J gene: TRBJ1-2
clone size: NA
V gene: TRBV10-3
D gene: NA
CDR3 protein: CAISESGQPSSNYGYTF
CDR3 DNA: TGTGCCATCAGTGAGTCAGGGCAGCCGAGTTCTAACTATGGCTACACCTTC

J gene: TRBJ2-7
clone size: NA
V gene: TRBV20-1
D gene: NA
CDR3 protein: CSANHEQYF
CDR3 DNA: TGCAGTGCCAACCACGAGCAGTACTTC

J gene: TRBJ2-1
clone size: NA
V gene: TRBV6-5
D gene: NA
CDR3 protein: CASSYAGQAYNEQFF
CDR3 DNA: TGTGCCAGCAGTTACGCGGGACAAGCATACAATGAGCAGTTCTTC

J gene: TRBJ2-1
clone size: once
V gene: TRBV7-2
D gene: NA
CDR3 protein: CASSFTPHEQFF
CDR3 DNA: TGTGCCAGCAGCTTCACCCCTCATGAGCAGTTCTTC

J gene: TRBJ1-2
clone size: NA
V gene: TRBV10-3
D gene: NA
CDR3 protein: CAIRDGAEGYTF
CDR3 DNA: TGTGCCATCAGAGACGGGGCGGAAGGCTACACCTTC

J gene: TRBJ1-2
clone size: NA
V gene: TRBV30
D gene: NA
CDR3 protein: CAGTRSAGSSGGYTF
CDR3 DNA: TGTGCCGGAACTCGGAGCGCAGGGAGTAGCGGTGGCTACACCTTC

J gene: TRBJ2-4
clone size: NA
V gene: TRBV27
D gene: TRBD1
CDR3 protein: CASSKWDSNLKNIQYF
CDR3 DNA: TGTGCCAGCAGTAAATGGGACAGTAATCTCAAAAACATTCAGTACTTC

J gene: TRBJ2-1
clone size: NA
V gene: TRBV28
D gene: TRBD2
CDR3 protein: CASSFGGLAGSLSYNEQFF
CDR3 DNA: TGTGCCAGCAGTTTCGGTGGGCTAGCGGGTAGTCTGAGCTACAATGAGCAGTTCTTC

J gene: TRBJ1-6
clone size: NA
V gene: TRBV6-5
D gene: NA
CDR3 protein: CASSSAGSPNSPLHF
CDR3 DNA: TGTGCCAGCAGCTCAGCCGGGTCCCCTAATTCACCCCTCCACTTT

J gene: TRBJ2-2
clone size: NA
V gene: TRBV18
D gene: NA
CDR3 protein: CASSPRQNTGELFF
CDR3 DNA: TGTGCCAGCTCACCACGACAGAACACCGGGGAGCTGTTTTTT

J gene: TRBJ1-2
clone size: NA
V gene: TRBV28
D gene: TRBD1
CDR3 protein: CARLSTGGATGYTF
CDR3 DNA: TGTGCCAGGTTGAGTACAGGGGGCGCGACTGGCTACACCTTC

J gene: TRBJ2-5
clone size: once
V gene: TRBV14
D gene: NA
CDR3 protein: CATSRGQETQYF
CDR3 DNA: TGTGCCACCTCGAGGGGACAAGAGACCCAGTACTTC

J gene: TRBJ2-3
clone size: NA
V gene: TRBV5-1
D gene: TRBD2
CDR3 protein: CASSLGHGLAGRTDTQYF
CDR3 DNA: TGCGCCAGCAGCTTGGGGCACGGACTAGCGGGTCGCACAGATACGCAGTATTTT

J gene: TRBJ1-1
clone size: once
V gene: TRBV5-1
D gene: TRBD1
CDR3 protein: CASSFEDRDREAFF
CDR3 DNA: TGCGCCAGCAGCTTCGAAGACCGGGACAGGGAGGCTTTCTTT

J gene: TRBJ2-5
clone size: NA
V gene: TRBV6-1
D gene: TRBD2
CDR3 protein: CASSTSGGAETQYF
CDR3 DNA: TGTGCCAGCAGTACTAGCGGGGGGGCAGAGACCCAGTACTTC

J gene: TRBJ2-5
clone size: NA
V gene: TRBV5-1
D gene: NA
CDR3 protein: CASSLGGLETQYF
CDR3 DNA: TGCGCCAGCAGCTTGGGGGGGTTGGAGACCCAGTACTTC

J gene: TRBJ2-1
clone size: NA
V gene: TRBV6-5
D gene: TRBD2
CDR3 protein: CASSSPGGDNEQFF
CDR3 DNA: TGTGCCAGCAGTTCGCCGGGAGGGGACAATGAGCAGTTCTTC

J gene: TRBJ1-1
clone size: NA
V gene: TRBV6-6
D gene: NA
CDR3 protein: CASSPPGGAEAFF
CDR3 DNA: TGTGCCAGCAGTCCCCCGGGGGGGGCTGAAGCTTTCTTT

J gene: TRBJ2-2
clone size: NA
V gene: TRBV7-2
D gene: TRBD2
CDR3 protein: CASSLVAGGSTGELFF
CDR3 DNA: TGTGCCAGCAGCTTAGTAGCGGGGGGAAGCACCGGGGAGCTGTTTTTT

J gene: TRBJ2-4
clone size: NA
V gene: TRBV7-6
D gene: NA
CDR3 protein: CASSSRDNIQYF
CDR3 DNA: TGTGCCAGCAGCTCCCGGGACAACATTCAGTACTTC

J gene: TRBJ1-1
clone size: NA
V gene: TRBV6-5
D gene: NA
CDR3 protein: CASSYLPGNTEAFF
CDR3 DNA: TGTGCCAGCAGTTACCTCCCGGGGAACACTGAAGCTTTCTTT

J gene: TRBJ1-5
clone size: NA
V gene: TRBV7-2
D gene: NA
CDR3 protein: CASSSHYGNQPQHF
CDR3 DNA: TGTGCCAGCAGCTCTCACTACGGCAATCAGCCCCAGCATTTT

J gene: TRBJ2-7
clone size: NA
V gene: TRBV7-9
D gene: TRBD1
CDR3 protein: CASSVDRGLPEQYF
CDR3 DNA: TGTGCCAGCAGCGTCGACAGGGGGTTACCTGAGCAGTACTTC

J gene: TRBJ1-3
clone size: few
V gene: TRBV28
D gene: NA
CDR3 protein: CASSLVQVASGNTIYF
CDR3 DNA: TGTGCCAGCAGTTTAGTGCAGGTAGCCTCTGGAAACACCATATATTTT

J gene: TRBJ2-1
clone size: NA
V gene: TRBV5-1
D gene: TRBD1
CDR3 protein: CASSLGTGDNEQFF
CDR3 DNA: TGCGCCAGCAGCTTAGGGACAGGGGACAATGAGCAGTTCTTC

J gene: TRBJ1-1
clone size: NA
V gene: TRBV4-3
D gene: NA
CDR3 protein: CASSQDGVAEAFF
CDR3 DNA: TGCGCCAGCAGCCAAGATGGAGTGGCTGAAGCTTTCTTT

J gene: TRBJ1-4
clone size: NA
V gene: TRBV6-5
D gene: NA
CDR3 protein: CASNWTLTNEKLFF
CDR3 DNA: TGTGCCAGCAATTGGACATTAACTAATGAAAAACTGTTTTTT

J gene: TRBJ2-7
clone size: NA
V gene: TRBV4-3
D gene: NA
CDR3 protein: CASSQVSSGPDEQYF
CDR3 DNA: TGCGCCAGCAGCCAAGTTAGCAGCGGTCCTGATGAGCAGTACTTC

J gene: TRBJ2-2
clone size: NA
V gene: TRBV5-1
D gene: TRBD1
CDR3 protein: CASSLPTGANTGELFF
CDR3 DNA: TGCGCCAGCAGCTTACCGACAGGGGCTAACACCGGGGAGCTGTTTTTT

J gene: TRBJ2-1
clone size: NA
V gene: TRBV6-1
D gene: NA
CDR3 protein: CASSELAIASSYNEQFF
CDR3 DNA: TGTGCCAGCAGTGAACTCGCTATCGCCAGCTCCTACAATGAGCAGTTCTTC

J gene: TRBJ2-2
clone size: NA
V gene: TRBV15
D gene: TRBD1
CDR3 protein: CATSTRGTMNTGELFF
CDR3 DNA: TGTGCCACCAGCACCAGGGGGACGATGAACACCGGGGAGCTGTTTTTT

J gene: TRBJ1-4
clone size: NA
V gene: TRBV23-1
D gene: NA
CDR3 protein: CASIDHEAHEKLFF
CDR3 DNA: TGCGCCAGCATCGACCATGAGGCCCATGAAAAACTGTTTTTT

J gene: TRBJ2-5
clone size: NA
V gene: TRBV10-3
D gene: TRBD1
CDR3 protein: CAIGTGSQETQYF
CDR3 DNA: TGTGCCATTGGGACAGGGTCCCAAGAGACCCAGTACTTC

J gene: TRBJ2-1
clone size: NA
V gene: TRBV5-4
D gene: TRBD1
CDR3 protein: CASSLQGAEQFF
CDR3 DNA: TGTGCCAGCAGCTTACAGGGGGCTGAGCAGTTCTTC

J gene: TRBJ1-2
clone size: NA
V gene: TRBV19
D gene: NA
CDR3 protein: CASSILRAERHGYTF
CDR3 DNA: TGTGCCAGTAGTATACTCCGGGCCGAAAGGCATGGCTACACCTTC